One and the same sample provided the 8 T cell receptor beta chains below, sequenced in a study of cytomegalovirus exposure and HLA in healthy donors. The PCR contained 60 Vbeta and 13 Jbeta primers. Repertoires were generated with immunoSEQ multiplex PCR, while TCRdb's copy carries only in-frame clones and drops some. Recorded for this sample: 150,000 to 200,000 clones. Sequencing was performed on PBMCs. All receptors derive from a woman aged 55-70 years in good health and CMV-seronegative.

The J gene is TRBJ2-1, the V gene TRBV5-1, with no clear D. Trimming shortened V by 4 bases and J by 8 bases, and 13 bases separated the two germline ends. Looked up from germline, CDR1 is SGHRS and CDR2 is YFSETQ. The CDR3 spans 13 residues. The CDR3 DNA is TGCGCCAGCAGCGAGTCGGGTAGCTATGAGCAGTTCTTC. Translation gives CASSESGSYEQFF.

The chain joins TRBV27 to TRBJ2-7, with a possible D match to TRBD1 (5 bases). Deletions cut 3 bases from V and 5 bases from J, with 17 bases between. The CDR3 length is 15 residues. Germline values: CDR1 MNHEY, CDR2 SMNVEV (reference sequence). The CDR3 spells CASSLGPNTVHEQYF. The CDR3 DNA reads as TGTGCCAGCAGTTTGGGGCCGAATACTGTCCACGAGCAGTACTTC.

The rearrangement uses TRBV5-1 and TRBJ2-1; the D gene is possibly TRBD1 (7 bases). The CDR3 covers 16 residues. Germline CDR1 SGHRS, CDR2 YFSETQ. Trimming removed 3 bases from V and 2 bases from J, with 15 bases in between. The CDR3 loop reads CASSSQGGGAYNEQFF. CDR3 bases: TGCGCCAGCAGCTCCCAGGGGGGAGGAGCCTACAATGAGCAGTTCTTC.

CDR3 coding DNA: TGTGCCAGCAGGGAGACCATGCTTCGTCAGCCCCAGCATTTT. Translation: CASRETMLRQPQHF. V gene TRBV2 combines with J gene TRBJ1-5; no clear D. Looked up from germline, CDR1 is SNHLY and CDR2 is FYNNEI. V was clipped by 6 bases and J by 6 bases, with 15 bases between them. There are 14 residues in the CDR3.

The CDR3 reads CASSDFNVSPSHEQYF. DNA for the CDR3: TGTGCCAGCAGTGACTTCAACGTCAGTCCTAGCCACGAGCAGTACTTC. The rearrangement uses TRBV6-1 and TRBJ2-7; possible D gene TRBD2, 5 bases. Germline CDR1 and CDR2: MNHNS and SASEGT. The CDR3 loop spans 16 amino acids. Trimming stripped 3 bases from V and 5 bases from J, with 20 bases between.

V gene TRBV7-6 combines with J gene TRBJ1-4; 9 bases match TRBD1. The germline gives CDR1 SGHVS, CDR2 FNYEAQ. Germline trimming cut 4 bases from V and 8 bases from J; bases unmatched to any gene: 8. The CDR3 totals 15 residues. The CDR3 here is CASSSGDRAGEKLFF. CDR3 DNA: TGTGCCAGCAGCTCCGGGGACAGGGCTGGCGAAAAACTGTTTTTT. Filled out from reference TRBV7-6 and TRBJ1-4, the complete variable domain reads GAGVSQSPRYKVTKRGQDVALRCDPISGHVSLYWYRQALGQGPEFLTYFNYEAQQDKSGLPNDRFSAERPEGSISTLTIQRTEQRDSAMYRCASSSGDRAGEKLFFGSGTQLSVL.

The J gene is TRBJ1-5, the V gene TRBV18; 7 nucleotides line up with TRBD1. Germline trimming cut 3 bases from V and 4 bases from J; bases unmatched to any gene: 9. CDR1 KGHSH and CDR2 LQKENI come from the germline V gene. The CDR3 is 16 residues long. Written as DNA, the CDR3 is TGTGCCAGCTCACCCATCCCGGGACAGCGTAATCAGCCCCAGCATTTT. It is translated as CASSPIPGQRNQPQHF.

The J gene is TRBJ1-2, the V gene TRBV21-1. TRBV21-1 is an annotated pseudogene. The CDR3 has 13 amino acids. Written as DNA, the CDR3 is TGTGCCAGCAGCAAAGAGAGGGCTTCTGGCTACACCTTC. This sequence encodes CASSKERASGYTF.